The 23 T cell receptor beta chains reported below all come from one sample, sequenced in a study of technical replicates of blood from several donors (dated by TCRdb to 2017 to 2019). Libraries were made using the immunoSEQ multiplex PCR assay. TCRdb obtained this table from immuneACCESS and retained in-frame rearrangements with V and J assigned. These tables miss some clones; where compared with another copy, unresolved V genes account for less than half of the shortfall, and the remainder is unexplained. A total of tens of thousands of clones appear in this sample, roughly 92% of them only once. Over 0.3% of the sample is taken by the ten largest. Sequences were obtained from T cells isolated from PBMCs. The origin of the receptors is a human donor in good health.

CDR3 coding DNA: TGTGCCAGCAGCTTATTCGGGGGGCGGGACGGGGAGCTGTTTTTT. Residues: CASSLFGGRDGELFF. The chain uses TRBV5-6 and TRBJ2-2; TRBD2 is a possible D gene (7 bases). The CDR3 length is 15 residues. Germline assignment: CDR1 SGHDT and CDR2 YYEEEE. Trimming removed 2 bases from V and 7 bases from J, with 15 bases in between.

The chain has TRBV5-1 and TRBJ2-7; 7 bases align to TRBD1. V lost 0 bases, J lost 3 bases, and 9 bases stayed unmatched. This CDR3 is built from 16 residues. CDR1 and CDR2 (germline): SGHRS, YFSETQ. This CDR3 reads CASSLDRDSLFYEQYF. In DNA, the CDR3 is TGCGCCAGCAGCTTGGATAGGGACAGTTTATTCTACGAGCAGTACTTC. The complete variable domain, with remaining parts taken from reference TRBV5-1 and TRBJ2-7, reads KAGVTQTPRYLIKTRGQQVTLSCSPISGHRSVSWYQQTPGQGLQFLFEYFSETQRNKGNFPGRFSGRQFSNSRSEMNVSTLELGDSALYLCASSLDRDSLFYEQYFGPGTRLTVT.

The CDR3 coding sequence is TGTGCCAGCAGCGTTGGACAGGGGGTAGATCAGCCCCAGCATTTT. The encoded protein is CASSVGQGVDQPQHF. This chain connects TRBV9 to TRBJ1-5, with 10 nucleotides matching TRBD1. The CDR3 has 15 residues. The ends lost 2 bases at V and 5 bases at J; junction bases unmatched: 4. From germline, CDR1 is SGDLS and CDR2 YYNGEE.

A note on this clone: The junction does not match germline at one end; this may be a read error. This chain links TRBV27 with TRBJ2-5; TRBD2 matches at 13 bases. In germline, CDR1 is MNHEY, CDR2 SMNVEV (reference sequence). CDR3 length equals 15 residues. The CDR3 loop is CAGSWGLAGSETQYF. For the CDR3, the DNA is TGTGCCGGCAGTTGGGGACTAGCGGGGTCGGAGACCCAGTACTTC.

The rearrangement uses TRBV10-3 and TRBJ2-6; 9 bases align to TRBD1. Germline V gives CDR1 ENHRY, CDR2 SYGVKD. This CDR3 is built from 19 residues. Trimming removed 3 bases from V and 0 bases from J; junction bases left unmatched: 9. CDR3 amino acids: CAISDSGTGRVSGANVLTF. The CDR3 coding sequence is TGTGCCATCAGTGATTCCGGGACAGGGCGAGTCTCTGGGGCCAACGTCCTGACTTTC.

This clone was counted once. The chain is built from TRBV6-1 and TRBJ2-5; the match to TRBD2 covers 9 bases. This CDR3 comprises 14 residues. The germline CDR1 and CDR2 sequences are MNHNS and SASEGT. V trimming: 5 bases; J trimming: 2 bases; junction bases outside the gene matches: 3. Here the CDR3 reads CASSTTSGQETQYF. DNA of the CDR3: TGTGCCAGCAGTACAACTAGCGGGCAAGAGACCCAGTACTTC.

The chain recombines TRBV29-1 with TRBJ2-7, with D perhaps matching TRBD1 (5 bases). Germline values: CDR1 SQVTM, CDR2 ANQGSEA. The CDR3 spans 14 residues. V was cut by 5 bases and J by 3 bases, with 17 bases left in between. The CDR3 loop is CSVSREATVYEQYF. The DNA of the CDR3 is TGCAGCGTTTCCAGGGAAGCTACAGTCTACGAGCAGTACTTC.

This rearrangement joins TRBV9 to TRBJ2-1; D is ambiguous. Germline CDR1 and CDR2: SGDLS and YYNGEE. Trimming removed 0 bases from V and 4 bases from J, with 8 bases in between. The CDR3 is 14 residues long. CDR3: CASSVDLTYNEQFF. CDR3 DNA sequence: TGTGCCAGCAGCGTAGACTTGACTTACAATGAGCAGTTCTTC.

The chain carries TRBV6-1 and TRBJ2-1, with 7 bases fitting TRBD1. Per the germline V gene, CDR1 is MNHNS and CDR2 is SASEGT. The CDR3 is 15 amino acids. The ends lost 5 bases at V and 10 bases at J; junction bases unmatched: 14. The CDR3 DNA sequence: TGTGCCAGCAGTAATAGACAGGGACGGATAGGGGAGCAGTTCTTC. Translation: CASSNRQGRIGEQFF.

The chain links TRBV7-8 to TRBJ2-3; 12 nucleotides line up with TRBD2. Germline lookup yields CDR1 SGHVS and CDR2 FQNEAQ. The CDR3 spans 20 residues. V was pared by 4 bases and J by 0 bases, with 14 bases of the junction left unmatched. The CDR3 region has the DNA TGTGCCAGCAGCTCAGGCGCCGGGACTAGCGGGCTATGGAGCACAGATACGCAGTATTTT. It specifies CASSSGAGTSGLWSTDTQYF. Full variable domain (rest looked up from reference TRBV7-8 and TRBJ2-3): GAGVSQSPRYKVAKRGQDVALRCDPISGHVSLFWYQQALGQGPEFLTYFQNEAQLDKSGLPSDRFFAERPEGSVSTLKIQRTQQEDSAVYLCASSSGAGTSGLWSTDTQYFGPGTRLTVL.

The chain is built from TRBV29-1 and TRBJ1-2; 11 bases are a match to TRBD1. V was clipped by 7 bases and J by 6 bases; unmatched bases: 7. The germline V gene has CDR1 SQVTM and CDR2 ANQGSEA. The CDR3 is 13 residues long. The CDR3 coding sequence is TGCAGCGCCTACTGGGACAGGGGGGATGGCTACACCTTC. Its translation: CSAYWDRGDGYTF.

The gene calls are TRBV7-6 and TRBJ2-1, with TRBD1 matching 8 bases. The V gene's germline CDR1 is SGHVS and CDR2 FNYEAQ. V lost 6 bases, J lost 1 base, and 5 bases stayed unmatched. The CDR3 sequence is 15 residues long. The CDR3 bases are TGTGCCAGCAGTTCCAGGACAGGGTCCTACAATGAGCAGTTCTTC. This translates into CASSSRTGSYNEQFF.

CDR3 bases: TGTGCCATCAGTGAGCGGGGTGGGGATACGCAGTATTTT. Translation: CAISERGGDTQYF. The chain couples TRBV10-3 to TRBJ2-3; tentative D call: TRBD2 (5 bases). Trimming took off 2 bases at V and 6 bases at J, with 9 bases between the two ends. Germline values: CDR1 ENHRY, CDR2 SYGVKD. The CDR3 is 13 amino acids.

The J gene is TRBJ2-2, the V gene TRBV19, with a tentative D call TRBD2 (6 bases). The V gene's germline CDR1 is LNHDA and CDR2 SQIVND (reference sequence). V lost 5 bases and J 1 base, leaving 11 bases between the germline ends. This CDR3 region has 15 residues. CDR3 nucleotide sequence: TGTGCCAGTAGTCGGGGACTTCTGAACACCGGGGAGCTGTTTTTT. It is translated as CASSRGLLNTGELFF.

V gene TRBV4-3 combines with J gene TRBJ2-1, with 8 positions matching TRBD2. The germline V gene has CDR1 LGHNA and CDR2 YSLEER. The CDR3 totals 20 residues. The ends lost 0 bases at V and 0 bases at J; junction bases unmatched: 13. CDR3 residues: CASSQDPGVLAGYSYNEQFF. CDR3 DNA: TGCGCCAGCAGCCAAGATCCCGGGGTATTAGCGGGATACTCCTACAATGAGCAGTTCTTC.

The chain links TRBV5-4 to TRBJ2-3; D may be TRBD1 (7 bases). CDR3 length: 16 amino acids. The V gene lost 2 bases and the J gene lost 4 bases, with 17 bases spanning the gap. The V gene's germline CDR1 is SGHNT and CDR2 YYREEE (reference sequence). The CDR3 coding sequence is TGTGCCAGCAGCTTTTCCGCCAGGGGGGATGCAGATACGCAGTATTTT. This codes for CASSFSARGDADTQYF.

The chain joins TRBV4-1 to TRBJ2-5, with D perhaps matching TRBD2 (6 bases). The CDR3 is 17 residues long. Trimming pared 4 bases from V and 5 bases from J, leaving 23 bases between. Germline V lookup: CDR1 MGHRA, CDR2 YSYEKL. The DNA for the CDR3 is TGCGCCAGCAGCCCTCCCCAGTACGGCGGGGCAAGGGAGACCCAGTACTTC. Its translation is CASSPPQYGGARETQYF.

The V call is TRBV28, the J call TRBJ2-5, with D maybe TRBD2 (6 bases). CDR1 is MDHEN and CDR2 is SYDVKM in the germline V gene. CDR3 length equals 16 residues. V was shortened by 3 bases and J by 5 bases, with 19 bases between the two germline ends. CDR3 DNA: TGTGCCAGCAGTTTCCCGGGGGACCACGAGCGGGAGACCCAGTACTTC. Its protein product is CASSFPGDHERETQYF.

V usage is TRBV4-3 and J usage is TRBJ2-3, with 7 nucleotides matching TRBD1. This CDR3 has 16 amino acids. V lost 4 bases to trimming and J lost 2 bases; unmatched junction nucleotides: 9. Germline V gives CDR1 LGHNA, CDR2 YSLEER. In DNA form, the CDR3 reads TGCGCCAGCAGCCGAGATATTGGACAGGTCACAGATACGCAGTATTTT. It specifies CASSRDIGQVTDTQYF.

The chain employs TRBV9 and TRBJ2-1; D uncertain. Germline V CDR1 and CDR2: SGDLS, YYNGEE. The CDR3 covers 15 residues. V dropped 3 bases and J dropped 5 bases, with 15 bases sitting between them. The CDR3 coding sequence is TGTGCCAGCAGCGGAGACACCCACCCCAACAATGAGCAGTTCTTC. It specifies CASSGDTHPNNEQFF.

The V gene is TRBV6-5, the J gene TRBJ2-2, with D perhaps TRBD1 (6 bases). Germline V gene sequence: CDR1 MNHEY, CDR2 SVGAGI. The CDR3 has 14 residues. Trimming pared 1 base from V and 6 bases from J, leaving 9 bases between. The CDR3 here is CASSYLQGAGELFF. The CDR3 coding sequence is TGTGCCAGCAGTTACTTACAGGGCGCCGGGGAGCTGTTTTTT.

The chain employs TRBV10-3 and TRBJ2-7, with a tentative D call TRBD1 (6 bases). V lost 4 bases and J lost 0, with 7 bases in between. This CDR3 is built from 13 residues. Germline V gene lookup returns CDR1 ENHRY and CDR2 SYGVKD. Here the CDR3 reads CAISGGGSYEQYF. As DNA, the CDR3 is TGTGCCATCAGTGGAGGGGGCTCCTACGAGCAGTACTTC.

The chain employs TRBV5-4 and TRBJ2-6; 8 bases match TRBD1. Germline V gene lookup returns CDR1 SGHNT and CDR2 YYREEE (reference sequence). After removal of 2 bases from V and 0 bases from J, the junction contained 7 bases not matched to a gene. The CDR3 totals 18 residues. The CDR3 protein is CASSFGTGFFSGANVLTF. The CDR3 region has the DNA TGTGCCAGCAGCTTCGGGACAGGCTTCTTCTCTGGGGCCAACGTCCTGACTTTC. Full variable domain (missing parts from reference TRBV5-4 and TRBJ2-6): ETGVTQSPTHLIKTRGQQVTLRCSSQSGHNTVSWYQQALGQGPQFIFQYYREEENGRGNFPPRFSGLQFPNYSSELNVNALELDDSALYLCASSFGTGFFSGANVLTFGAGSRLTVL.